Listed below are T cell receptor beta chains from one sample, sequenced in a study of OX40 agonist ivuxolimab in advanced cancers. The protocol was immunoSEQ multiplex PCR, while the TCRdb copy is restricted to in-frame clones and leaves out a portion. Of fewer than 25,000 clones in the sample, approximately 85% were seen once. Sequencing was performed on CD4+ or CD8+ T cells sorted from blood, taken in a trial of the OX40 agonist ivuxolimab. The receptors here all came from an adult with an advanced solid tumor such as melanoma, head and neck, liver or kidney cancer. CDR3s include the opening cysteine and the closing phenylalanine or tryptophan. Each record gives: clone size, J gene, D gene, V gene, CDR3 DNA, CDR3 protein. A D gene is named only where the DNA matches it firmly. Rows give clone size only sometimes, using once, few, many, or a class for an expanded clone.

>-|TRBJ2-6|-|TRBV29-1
TGCAGCGTTGAGGCGGTGAGCTCTGGGGCCAACGTCCTGACTTTC
CSVEAVSSGANVLTF
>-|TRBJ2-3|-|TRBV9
TGTGCCAGCAGCGCCCAGGATGGCAGGGCGAGCACAGATACGCAGTATTTT
CASSAQDGRASTDTQYF
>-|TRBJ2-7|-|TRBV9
TGTGCCAGCAGCGCCGGGGGAATCTCCTACGAGCAGTACTTC
CASSAGGISYEQYF
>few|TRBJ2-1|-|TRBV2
TGTGCCAGCGTCCGGGACAACAACAATGAGCAGTTCTTC
CASVRDNNNEQFF
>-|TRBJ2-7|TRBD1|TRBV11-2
TGTGCCAGCAGTCCGGGACAGCTATCCTACGAGCAGTACTTC
CASSPGQLSYEQYF
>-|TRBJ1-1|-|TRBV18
TGTGCCAGCTCACTTGCCGGGACCGTGGAATCTGAAGCTTTCTTT
CASSLAGTVESEAFF
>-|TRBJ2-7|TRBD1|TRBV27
TGTGCCAGCAGCCTAACCGCCGGGACAGGATCCTACGAGCAGTACTTC
CASSLTAGTGSYEQYF
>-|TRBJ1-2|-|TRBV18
TGTGCCAGCTCACCACGCCAGGCTAACTATGGCTACACCTTC
CASSPRQANYGYTF
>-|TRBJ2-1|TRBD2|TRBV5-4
TGTGCCAGCAGCCGCGACGGGAGGGCCAGGAATGAGCAGTTCTTC
CASSRDGRARNEQFF
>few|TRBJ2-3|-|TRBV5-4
TGTGCCAGCAGCCCCGCCCAGGGAATAGATACGCAGTATTTT
CASSPAQGIDTQYF
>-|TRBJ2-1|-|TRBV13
TGTGCCAGCAGCTTGGGCAGGGACAATGAGCAGTTCTTC
CASSLGRDNEQFF
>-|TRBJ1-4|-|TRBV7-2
TGTGCCAGCAGCCCCTCCGGGGCCCCCGTTGAAAAACTGTTTTTT
CASSPSGAPVEKLFF
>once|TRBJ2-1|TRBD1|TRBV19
TGTGCCAGTAGTATCCTCGGGACAGGGATCGAAAATGAGCAGTTCTTC
CASSILGTGIENEQFF
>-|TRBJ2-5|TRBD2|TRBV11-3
TGTGCCAGCAGCTTGCGGGGGTACGAGACCCAGTACTTC
CASSLRGYETQYF
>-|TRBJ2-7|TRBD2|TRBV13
TGTGCCAGCAGCTTGATGAGAAGGACTAGCGGGACCTACGAGCAGTACTTC
CASSLMRRTSGTYEQYF
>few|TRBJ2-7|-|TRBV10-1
TGCGCCAGCAGTGAGTCTATGAGGAACGAGCAGTACTTC
CASSESMRNEQYF
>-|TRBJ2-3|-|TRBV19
TGTGCCAGTAGTCCCCCAGGTGACTTATCCCATGCAGATACGCAGTATTTT
CASSPPGDLSHADTQYF
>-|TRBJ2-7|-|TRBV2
TGTGCCAGCAGTGAAAGGAGGGACAGCCACGAGCAGTACTTC
CASSERRDSHEQYF
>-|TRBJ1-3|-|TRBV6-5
TGTGCCAGCAGAGACCCGGGGGCGGGAAACACCATATATTTT
CASRDPGAGNTIYF
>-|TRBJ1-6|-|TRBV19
TGTGCCAGTAGGCGGGGGGGGAGCTCCTATAATTCACCCCTCCACTTT
CASRRGGSSYNSPLHF
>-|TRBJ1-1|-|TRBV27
TGTGCCAGCTGGAAACAGGGAGTTAGTGAAGCTTTCTTT
CASWKQGVSEAFF
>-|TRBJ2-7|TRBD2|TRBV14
TGTGCCAGCAGCCTTCACGCGGGAGGGAAGGACGAGCAGTACTTC
CASSLHAGGKDEQYF
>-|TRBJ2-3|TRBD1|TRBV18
TGTGCCAGCCGTCCTTCAGGGGGCCGGGGCACAGATACGCAGTATTTT
CASRPSGGRGTDTQYF
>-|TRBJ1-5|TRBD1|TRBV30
TGTGCCTGGAGTCAGGGGGGCACTCAGCCCCAGCATTTT
CAWSQGGTQPQHF
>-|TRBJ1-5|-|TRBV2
TGTGCCAGCAGCGCGACAAGAAGTCCTAGCAATCAGCCCCAGCATTTT
CASSATRSPSNQPQHF
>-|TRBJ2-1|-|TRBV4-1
TGCGCCAGCAGCCTAACAGGGAGTTCCTACAATGAGCAGTTCTTC
CASSLTGSSYNEQFF
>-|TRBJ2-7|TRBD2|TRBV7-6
TGTGCCAGCAGCTTAGACGTAGCGGGCGAGCAGTACTTC
CASSLDVAGEQYF
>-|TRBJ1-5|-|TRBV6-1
TGTGCCAGCAGTGAAAGCGGTTATAGCAATCAGCCCCAGCATTTT
CASSESGYSNQPQHF
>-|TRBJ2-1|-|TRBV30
TGTGCCTGGTGCCGGAGAAAGCACAATGAGCAGTTCTTC
CAWCRRKHNEQFF
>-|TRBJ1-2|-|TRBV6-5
TGTGCCAGCAGGTCCTTCCCCGATAACTATGGCTACACCTTC
CASRSFPDNYGYTF
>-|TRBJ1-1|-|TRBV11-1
TGTGCCAGCAGCCTCGGGGTCGGTGGCACTGAAGCTTTCTTT
CASSLGVGGTEAFF
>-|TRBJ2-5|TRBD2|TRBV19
TGTGCCAGTAGTATAGTCAGCGGGGGGCCGCAAGAGACCCAGTACTTC
CASSIVSGGPQETQYF
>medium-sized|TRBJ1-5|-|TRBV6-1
TGTGCCAGCAGTGAAGTGCGAGGGCTTCAGCCCCAGCATTTT
CASSEVRGLQPQHF
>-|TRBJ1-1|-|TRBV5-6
TGTGCCAGCAGCTTGGGGGCAGGAAAGAACACTGAAGCTTTCTTT
CASSLGAGKNTEAFF
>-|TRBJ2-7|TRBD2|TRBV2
TGTGCCAGCAGTGAGCAAGCGGGAGTCCTCACCGAGCAGTACTTC
CASSEQAGVLTEQYF
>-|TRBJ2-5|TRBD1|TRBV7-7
TGTGCTAGCAGCCGGGACAGCCTCCAAGAGACCCAGTACTTC
CASSRDSLQETQYF
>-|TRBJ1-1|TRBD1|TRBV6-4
TGTGCCAGCAGTGGCCAACAGGGGGGAAGAGCTTTCTTT
CASSGQQGGRAFF
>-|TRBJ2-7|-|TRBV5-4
TGTGCCAGCAGCTCCGGGCTTGGGCAGTACTTC
CASSSGLGQYF
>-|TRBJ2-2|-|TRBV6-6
TGTGCCAGCAGTCCCACCGTCCCAACGGGGACCGGGGAGCTGTTTTTT
CASSPTVPTGTGELFF
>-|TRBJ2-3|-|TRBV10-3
TGTGCCATCAAGGGCTCCTTTAGCACAGATACGCAGTATTTT
CAIKGSFSTDTQYF
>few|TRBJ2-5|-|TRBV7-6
TGTGCCAGCAGCTCCCTCGGGGGACGGCAAGAGACCCAGTACTTC
CASSSLGGRQETQYF
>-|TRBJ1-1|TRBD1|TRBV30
TGTGCCTGGAAGGGGACAGGGGATGGGGCTTTCTTT
CAWKGTGDGAFF